The entry below describes one TCR beta chain. These data belong to a study of blood T cell repertoires in COVID-19. Clones were sequenced by immunoSEQ multiplex PCR, and TCRdb holds only the in-frame ones, with some missing. Here the sample spans about 180,000 clones, roughly 87% being singletons. The CDR3 loop spans 14 amino acids. The germline V and J ends were trimmed by 3 bases and 2 bases, with 11 bases remaining between them. Per the germline V gene, CDR1 is SGHRS and CDR2 is YFSETQ. Sequences were obtained from peripheral blood. The receptor's source is a woman aged 70 to 79 with COVID-19, enrolled during active disease. The chain uses TRBV5-1 and TRBJ2-5; perhaps TRBD2 as D (5 bases). DNA for the CDR3: TGCGCCAGCAGCTCGGACTCGCTTCAAGAGACCCAGTACTTC. Encoded protein: CASSSDSLQETQYF.